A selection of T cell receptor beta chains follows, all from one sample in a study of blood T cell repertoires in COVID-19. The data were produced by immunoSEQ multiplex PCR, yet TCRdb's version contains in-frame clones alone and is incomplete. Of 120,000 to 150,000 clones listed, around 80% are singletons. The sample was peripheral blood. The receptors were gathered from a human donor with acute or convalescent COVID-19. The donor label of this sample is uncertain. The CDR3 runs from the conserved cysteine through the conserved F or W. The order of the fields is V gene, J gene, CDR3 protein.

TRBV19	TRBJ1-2	CASSTTGTGYGYTF
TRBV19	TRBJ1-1	CASSIQGTEAFF
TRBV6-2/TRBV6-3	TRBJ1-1	CASSYTGHPVLAFF
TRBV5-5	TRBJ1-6	CASSRTGDNSPLHF
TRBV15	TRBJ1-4	CATSRDRGSNEKLFF
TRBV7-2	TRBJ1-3	CASSLERGSLAGNTIYF
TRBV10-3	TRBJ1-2	CAIRTQGLSGYTF
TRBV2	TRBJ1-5	CASIGHPRDRRLSNQPQHF
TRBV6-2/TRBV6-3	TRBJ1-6	CASSWTNNSPLHF
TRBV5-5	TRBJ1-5	CASSLGYRENQPQHF
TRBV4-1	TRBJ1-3	CASSQQITGAGNTIYF
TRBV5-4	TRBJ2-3	CASSLIGGYSTDTQYF
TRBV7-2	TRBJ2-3	CASSLVGVYTDTQYF
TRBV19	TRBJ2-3	CASTTGDVQGTDTQYF
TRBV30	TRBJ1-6	CAWNRGVSYNSPLHF
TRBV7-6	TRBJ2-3	CASSPTGGGLTDTQYF
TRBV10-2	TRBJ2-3	CASTLAGEGTDTQYF
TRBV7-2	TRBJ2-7	CASSLGGGNPFKQYF
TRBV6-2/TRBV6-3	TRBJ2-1	CASSYGRGGPDEQFF
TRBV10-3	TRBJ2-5	CAISDPRAGGGETQYF
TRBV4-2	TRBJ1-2	CASTNRGGPNYGYTF
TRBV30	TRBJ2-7	CAWSVLPVAGVVHEQYF
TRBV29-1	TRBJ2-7	CSVEEGATYEQYF
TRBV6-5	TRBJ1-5	CASRPGLLAQPQHF
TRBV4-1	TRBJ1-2	CASSQETGGYYGYTF
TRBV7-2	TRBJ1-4	CASSLDKGGEKLFF
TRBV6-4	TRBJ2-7	CASSDSGQGKDEQYF
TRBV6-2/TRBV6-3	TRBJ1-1	CASSDPAGSEAFF
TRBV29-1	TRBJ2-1	CSVEVPLYNEQFF
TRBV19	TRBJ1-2	CASSMWGLGIYGYTF
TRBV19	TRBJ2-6	CASSTPGARGANVLTF
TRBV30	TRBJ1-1	CAFGQSTLEAFF
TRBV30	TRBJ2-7	CAWSFLAERTEIYEQYF
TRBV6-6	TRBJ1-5	CASRDTGGGNQPQHF
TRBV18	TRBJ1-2	CASSGGQGTYGYTF
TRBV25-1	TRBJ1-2	CASSEYARDYGYTF
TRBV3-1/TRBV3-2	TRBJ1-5	CASSQRGNNQPQHF
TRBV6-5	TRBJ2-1	CASRETGSVYNEQFF
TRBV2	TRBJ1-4	CASRTGDEKLFF
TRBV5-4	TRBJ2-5	CASSPTSEETQYF
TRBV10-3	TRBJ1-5	CAISAGGWDQPQHF
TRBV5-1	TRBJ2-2	CASSGQGSGELFF
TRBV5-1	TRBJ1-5	CASSTGQGNNQPQHF
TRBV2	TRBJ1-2	CASTQGQGATYGYTF
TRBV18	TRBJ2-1	CASSLGQGWDEQFF
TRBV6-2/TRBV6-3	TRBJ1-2	CASSYGRTGGSGYTF
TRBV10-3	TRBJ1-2	CAITSPGYYGYTF
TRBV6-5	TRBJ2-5	CASSYDGAGTQYF
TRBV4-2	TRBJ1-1	CASSQGVGSNTEAFF
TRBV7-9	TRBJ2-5	CASSTHGDRGGETQYF
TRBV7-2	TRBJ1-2	CASRSTGTYGYTF
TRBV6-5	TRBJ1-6	CASNGAGGEGSPLHF
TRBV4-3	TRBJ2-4	CASSQVLGTSGANLAKNIQYF
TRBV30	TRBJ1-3	CASTRPTRVGNTIYF
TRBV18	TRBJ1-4	CASSPRSATNEKLFF
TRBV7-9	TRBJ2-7	CASRADRTYEQYF
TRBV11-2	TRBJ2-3	CASRDRGTDTQYF
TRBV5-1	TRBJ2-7	CASTVGGAKYEQYF
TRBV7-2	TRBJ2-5	CASSLASSGGPVSETQYF